These 22 T cell receptor beta chains came from one sample sequenced in a study of blood T cell repertoires in COVID-19 (dated by TCRdb to about 2020). The library was built by means of the immunoSEQ multiplex PCR assay. TCRdb took over this immuneACCESS table, retaining in-frame rearrangements with V and J assigned. Such tables are incomplete; in checked studies, under half of the missing clones stem from an unresolved V gene, and the remainder is unexplained. In this sample the table shows 200,000 or so clones, under 90% of which occur a single time. The top ten clones comprise approximately 4.8% of the sample. Sequencing was carried out using PBMCs or T cells enriched from blood (not recorded which). The receptors were sampled from a woman aged 50 to 60 who had been exposed to COVID-19.

The V call is TRBV6-5, the J call TRBJ2-2, with 7 nucleotides matching TRBD1. From germline, CDR1 is MNHEY and CDR2 SVGAGI. V was clipped by 6 bases and J by 10 bases; unmatched bases: 14. This CDR3 is built from 15 residues. The CDR3 nucleotides read TGTGCCAGCAGCGTATCAACAGGGGCGACGAAGGAGCTGTTTTTT. Residues: CASSVSTGATKELFF.

This clone showed up just once. The CDR3 sequence is CASSLEHRDSRNTIYF. CDR3 coding DNA: TGTGCCAGCAGTTTAGAGCACCGGGACAGCCGAAACACCATATATTTT. V gene TRBV28 combines with J gene TRBJ1-3; 7 bases align to TRBD1. The trim removed 2 bases at V and 5 bases at J, leaving 9 bases unmatched. The CDR3 has 16 amino acids. Per the germline V gene, CDR1 is MDHEN and CDR2 is SYDVKM. The full variable domain, rest sourced from reference TRBV28 and TRBJ1-3, is DVKVTQSSRYLVKRTGEKVFLECVQDMDHENMFWYRQDPGLGLRLIYFSYDVKMKEKGDIPEGYSVSREKKERFSLILESASTNQTSMYLCASSLEHRDSRNTIYFGEGSWLTVV.

The chain combines TRBV30 with TRBJ1-2; D is perhaps TRBD1 (6 bases). V gave up 1 base and J gave up 6 bases, with 12 bases separating them. This CDR3 region has 13 residues. The germline CDR1 and CDR2 sequences are GTSNPN and SVGIG (reference sequence). Here the CDR3 DNA reads TGTGCCTGGAGTGCAGGGGAACAGCATGGCTACACCTTC. This sequence encodes CAWSAGEQHGYTF.

Ten or more counts support this clone. This rearrangement joins TRBV10-3 to TRBJ1-2, with D maybe TRBD1 (5 bases). Looked up from germline, CDR1 is ENHRY and CDR2 is SYGVKD. The ends were cut back, 8 bases at V and 3 bases at J, with 16 bases in the middle. CDR3 size: 14 residues. This CDR3 is CAIQKDREDYGYTF. Written as DNA, the CDR3 is TGTGCCATCCAGAAAGACAGAGAGGACTATGGCTACACCTTC.

This clone is a singleton in its sample. V usage is TRBV7-7 and J usage is TRBJ1-5, with D possibly being TRBD1 (5 bases). There are 16 residues in the CDR3. CDR1 and CDR2 (germline): SSHAT, FNYEAQ (reference sequence). With 1 base removed from V and 5 bases from J, the gap between germline ends came to 15 bases. Here the CDR3 DNA reads TGTGCCAGCAGCTTAGACAGGCAGACCCTATATCAGCCCCAGCATTTT. This encodes CASSLDRQTLYQPQHF.

CDR3 sequence: CASSQGPSAGGRGTQYF. Here the CDR3 DNA reads TGTGCCAGCAGCCAAGGCCCTTCTGCGGGTGGGAGAGGGACCCAGTACTTC. The chain is built from TRBV3-1 (or the pseudogene TRBV3-2) and TRBJ2-5, with D possibly matching TRBD2 (5 bases). Germline V gives CDR1 LGHDT, CDR2 YNNKEL (reference sequence). V was trimmed by 1 base and J by 7 bases, leaving 22 bases between them. This CDR3 comprises 17 residues.

The chain uses TRBV2 and TRBJ2-4, with TRBD2 identical over 16 bases. Germline V CDR1 and CDR2: SNHLY, FYNNEI. J was trimmed by 1 base and V by 10 bases; bases with no gene match: 10. This CDR3 region has 18 residues. CDR3 protein: CATLPGLAGGPAKNIQYF. The CDR3 DNA reads TGTGCCACGCTACCGGGACTAGCGGGGGGGCCGGCCAAAAACATTCAGTACTTC. Full variable domain (outside the CDR3, taken from reference TRBV2 and TRBJ2-4): EPEVTQTPSHQVTQMGQEVILRCVPISNHLYFYWYRQILGQKVEFLVSFYNNEISEKSEIFDDQFSVERPDGSNFTLKIRSTKLEDSAMYFCATLPGLAGGPAKNIQYFGAGTRLSVL.

The rearrangement uses TRBV6-5 and TRBJ1-4; 11 nucleotides line up with TRBD1. With 2 bases clipped from V and 7 bases from J, the junction kept 6 bases outside the gene matches. CDR3 size: 16 residues. Looked up from germline, CDR1 is MNHEY and CDR2 is SVGAGI. The CDR3 loop is CASSYGQGAASEKLFF. CDR3 nucleotides: TGTGCCAGCAGTTACGGACAGGGGGCGGCTTCTGAAAAACTGTTTTTT.

This clone was detected once. This chain joins TRBV2 and TRBJ1-1; TRBD1 matches at 11 bases. This CDR3 comprises 15 residues. V lost 3 bases, J lost 7 bases, and 7 bases stayed unmatched. CDR1 and CDR2 (germline): SNHLY, FYNNEI. The CDR3 region has the DNA TGTGCCAGCAGTGAGGACAGGGGGCGCATATTTGAAGCTTTCTTT. Residues: CASSEDRGRIFEAFF.

V usage is TRBV10-3 and J usage is TRBJ1-5; 9 bases are a match to TRBD1. Germline V gene data show CDR1 as ENHRY and CDR2 as SYGVKD. Germline trimming cut 10 bases from V and 8 bases from J; bases unmatched to any gene: 9. The length of the CDR3 is 13 residues. The CDR3 bases are TGTGCCACTGGACAGGGGAAGGGTGAGCCCCAGCATTTT. It specifies CATGQGKGEPQHF.

V and J are TRBV6-5 and TRBJ1-2; D is possibly TRBD1 (6 bases). The CDR3 extends over 14 amino acids. Between the trimmed V and J ends, which lost 4 bases and 4 bases, there was a span of 13 bases. The germline gives CDR1 MNHEY, CDR2 SVGAGI. This CDR3 is CASSWGGQSYGYTF. DNA of the CDR3: TGTGCCAGCAGTTGGGGGGGCCAGAGCTATGGCTACACCTTC.

The sample holds a few counts of this clone. The chain recombines TRBV28 with TRBJ1-6; a weak D match, TRBD1 (6 bases). The CDR3 totals 15 residues. Germline CDR1 and CDR2: MDHEN and SYDVKM. V lost 4 bases and J lost 9, with 16 bases in between. CDR3 amino acids: CASSSLSPTGSPLHF. In nucleotides, the CDR3 is TGTGCCAGCAGTTCCCTATCCCCGACAGGTTCACCCCTCCACTTT.

This clone has ten or more counts. The V call is TRBV29-1, the J call TRBJ1-3; D is undetermined. Germline CDR1 reads SQVTM; CDR2 reads ANQGSEA. This CDR3 spans 14 amino acids. Trimming shortened V by 4 bases and J by 1 base, and 11 bases separated the two germline ends. This chain's CDR3 is CSVVAAGSGNTIYF. DNA of the CDR3: TGCAGCGTTGTTGCTGCGGGGTCTGGAAACACCATATATTTT.

The chain links TRBV3-1 (or the pseudogene TRBV3-2) to TRBJ1-2; tentative D call: TRBD1 (6 bases). V was cut by 1 base and J by 7 bases, with 16 bases left in between. There are 15 residues in the CDR3. Germline V gene data show CDR1 as LGHDT and CDR2 as YNNKEL (reference sequence). CDR3 nucleotide sequence: TGTGCCAGCAGCCAAGTGAGGCAGGGGCGGAGTGGCTACACCTTC. Translated, it gives CASSQVRQGRSGYTF.

The gene calls are TRBV2 and TRBJ1-4; TRBD1 might be the D (5 bases). V was clipped by 9 bases and J by 11 bases, with 19 bases between them. Germline V gene data show CDR1 as SNHLY and CDR2 as FYNNEI. The CDR3 covers 13 residues. Written as DNA, the CDR3 is TGTGCCAGAAACGGGGGTCGAAGCGAGAAACTGTTTTTT. It codes for CARNGGRSEKLFF.

This chain joins TRBV2 and TRBJ2-2, with D tentatively TRBD1 (6 bases). The V gene's germline CDR1 is SNHLY and CDR2 FYNNEI. V shed 6 bases and J shed 0 bases, with 11 bases lying between them. This CDR3 region has 15 residues. Here the CDR3 DNA reads TGTGCCAGCAGAGTGACAGGATCGAACACCGGGGAGCTGTTTTTT. Translated, it gives CASRVTGSNTGELFF.

The V call is TRBV5-1, the J call TRBJ1-1; D might be TRBD1 (6 bases). The length of the CDR3 is 14 residues. Germline V lookup: CDR1 SGHRS, CDR2 YFSETQ. V was clipped by 4 bases and J by 6 bases, with 16 bases between them. Written as DNA, the CDR3 is TGCGCCAGCAGCCCGGGACAAACTTATGCTGAAGCTTTCTTT. This gives the protein CASSPGQTYAEAFF.

V usage is TRBV9 and J usage is TRBJ1-2, with TRBD1 matching 10 bases. The CDR3 extends over 15 amino acids. Trimming at V came to 3 bases and at J to 6 bases, leaving 8 bases not matched to a gene. CDR1 and CDR2 from the germline V gene are SGDLS and YYNGEE. CDR3 coding DNA: TGTGCCAGCAGCGGCCCGGGACAGGGGAAGGATGGCTACACCTTC. Translated: CASSGPGQGKDGYTF.

The rearrangement joins TRBV6-5 to TRBJ1-1; D unresolved. Trimming stripped 1 base from V and 11 bases from J, with 14 bases between. The CDR3 totals 13 residues. From germline, CDR1 is MNHEY and CDR2 SVGAGI. In DNA form, the CDR3 reads TGTGCCAGCAGTTACTTCGGGTCTCCCGTGGCTTTCTTT. Translation gives CASSYFGSPVAFF.

V and J are TRBV7-2 and TRBJ1-4, with 10 bases identical to TRBD1. The germline gives CDR1 SGHTA, CDR2 FQGNSA. J was trimmed by 8 bases and V by 5 bases; bases with no gene match: 8. CDR3 length equals 15 residues. The CDR3 DNA reads as TGTGCCAGCAGCCTCCGGGACAGGGGAGCCGAAAAACTGTTTTTT. It codes for CASSLRDRGAEKLFF.

CDR3 DNA sequence: TGTGCCAGCAAGGGGAATGGGGCTCTCTATGGCTACACCTTC. Translated, it gives CASKGNGALYGYTF. V is TRBV6-5 and J is TRBJ1-2; possibly TRBD1 for D (5 bases). CDR1 MNHEY and CDR2 SVGAGI come from the germline V gene. The CDR3 is made up of 14 amino acids. Trimming took 7 bases from V and 4 from J, leaving 16 bases between them.

J is TRBJ1-3 and V is TRBV14; tentatively, D is TRBD1 (6 bases). Germline V CDR1 and CDR2: SGHDN, FVKESK. Trimming left V 4 bases short and J 4 bases short, with 11 bases between. The CDR3 is made up of 14 amino acids. CDR3 DNA: TGTGCCAGCAGCCCACAGGGAGTAGGAAACACCATATATTTT. Its protein product is CASSPQGVGNTIYF.